This is a list of T cell receptor beta chains from one sample in a study of cytomegalovirus exposure and HLA in healthy donors. Profiled with immunoSEQ multiplex PCR; TCRdb holds only in-frame clones, not every one. Listed are under 90,000 clones; 7.5% falls within the top ten. The sample was PBMCs. These receptors were taken from a female donor in good health and CMV-seropositive. Each CDR3 is given with its conserved first and last residue.

CDR3 protein,V gene
CASSATSTDTQYF,TRBV6-1
CASGGTSRGYEQYF,TRBV2
CASSAETGTTEAFF,TRBV9
CASSQIDTSQANVLTF,TRBV28
CASSPGEGNEQYF,TRBV9
CASSRSAEQFF,TRBV9
CASSLALVEGNTEAFF,TRBV5-1
CASSPLQGNTEAFF,TRBV5-4
CASSLGGRTYEQYF,TRBV28
CASSYYPGRSNNEQFF,TRBV6-5
CASARGTEAFF,TRBV10-2
CASTGTSGRARTQYF,TRBV28
CASSYGGTKNIQYF,TRBV6-6
CASSLGLAGPRETQYF,TRBV5-1
CASSDVAGRPETQYF,TRBV2
CASSSGQSYEQYF,TRBV5-1
CASSPRGGAAGANVLTF,TRBV7-6
CASSQDRGAQETQYF,TRBV4-3
CASSSSPGLAVNEQFF,TRBV7-9
CASSLAADRGTGAFF,TRBV5-1
CASSGGLDTGELFF,TRBV6-6
CASSVQIYNEQFF,TRBV28
CASSSGENGYTF,TRBV5-1
CASSLSGPSTGELFF,TRBV28
CASSSSRDRGRSEAFF,TRBV11-2
CASSHRTGSNTGELFF,TRBV5-1
CASSQDAGGSYNEQFF,TRBV4-3
CASSDSSRTSGSKYEQYF,TRBV6-4
CASSPTGTGGGEQYF,TRBV9
CASSRQETQYF,TRBV6-5
CASSPNRNQPQHF,TRBV18
CASRTENTEAFF,TRBV28
CASSTSGRSYEQYF,TRBV25-1
CASSSRTSGREQYF,TRBV5-6
CASSFGTGVRGYTF,TRBV5-6
CASTLKRRGDTEAFF,TRBV19
CACIQGLVYGSPLHF,TRBV30
CASSLRTRANEKLFF,TRBV4-1
CASREIDQPQHF,TRBV28
CASSPSRDFSSGNTIYF,TRBV5-1
CASSRPGGSYEQYF,TRBV18
CATSREARRGWSLNSEQFF,TRBV15
CASSALRPGTLSGTDTQYF,TRBV6-1
CASSQVPGVRTEAFF,TRBV4-1
CASSLEGTSGPYEQYF,TRBV11-2
CASSYQRGAGHEQFF,TRBV6-5
CASSQEGTTGSYNEQFF,TRBV4-3
CASSQKETQYF,TRBV6-5
CASSFRGAPTRETQYF,TRBV7-2
CASGAYGTEAFF,TRBV28
CASGLGLAGAGETQYF,TRBV12-5
CASSSQGRGGYTF,TRBV27
CASSLGPLVPNTEAFF,TRBV5-6
CASSPRLAGPLNEQFF,TRBV9
CASSIEDRVATEAFF,TRBV19